The rows below give T cell receptor beta chains drawn from one sample of a study of TIL therapy for anti-PD-1-resistant metastatic lung cancer. Method: immunoSEQ multiplex PCR; TCRdb's copy keeps in-frame clones and lacks some. The sample has 25,000 to 40,000 clones; roughly 69% are singletons. Sequenced here: blood, sampled at baseline. These receptor sequences come from a woman aged 30 to 85 with non-small cell lung cancer. CDR3s include the opening cysteine and the closing phenylalanine or tryptophan. The D gene is left open where the match is weak. Clone size is shown for a subset of rows, as once, few, many or a class of expanded clone.

cdr3_aa cdr3_nt j_call v_call d_call clone_size cdr3_length
CASSRGTSGRGNEQFF TGTGCCAGCAGTCGGGGGACTAGCGGGAGGGGAAATGAGCAGTTCTTC TRBJ2-1 TRBV2 TRBD2 few 16
CASSLGIFYEQYF TGTGCCAGCAGTTTAGGGATCTTCTACGAGCAGTACTTC TRBJ2-7 TRBV27 NA NA 13
CASSLALAGVSEQFF TGTGCCAGCAGCTTAGCGCTAGCGGGAGTGAGTGAGCAGTTCTTC TRBJ2-1 TRBV7-9 TRBD2 NA 15
CASSLAVAGELFF TGTGCCAGCAGCTTGGCAGTGGCTGGGGAGCTGTTTTTT TRBJ2-2 TRBV5-6 NA NA 13
CASGGDSHEQYF TGCGCCAGCGGGGGGGACAGCCACGAGCAGTACTTC TRBJ2-7 TRBV5-1 NA NA 12
CASSLRGAQRKDGYTF TGTGCCAGCAGCTTAAGGGGGGCGCAAAGGAAGGATGGCTACACCTTC TRBJ1-2 TRBV11-1 NA NA 16
CASSNGIGTEAFF TGTGCCAGCAGCAACGGAATAGGCACTGAAGCTTTCTTT TRBJ1-1 TRBV27 NA few 13
CASSLDVAYEQYF TGTGCCAGCAGCTTAGATGTGGCCTACGAGCAGTACTTC TRBJ2-7 TRBV11-3 NA NA 13
CASSKQGMRPQHF TGTGCCAGCAGTAAACAGGGAATGAGGCCCCAGCATTTT TRBJ1-5 TRBV28 NA NA 13
CASSFRGRARETQYF TGTGCCAGCAGCTTTCGAGGGAGGGCCCGGGAGACCCAGTACTTC TRBJ2-5 TRBV7-6 TRBD2 NA 15
CATRDRGAYNEQFF TGTGCCACTCGGGACAGGGGCGCCTACAATGAGCAGTTCTTC TRBJ2-1 TRBV27 TRBD1 NA 14
CATTRGQGYEQYF TGTGCCACCACTAGAGGACAGGGGTACGAGCAGTACTTC TRBJ2-7 TRBV6-5 TRBD1 NA 13
CASSQTGGNQPQHF TGTGCCAGCAGCCAGACAGGGGGGAATCAGCCCCAGCATTTT TRBJ1-5 TRBV7-2 TRBD1 NA 14
CASRASGIDLAYEQYF TGTGCCAGCAGGGCTAGCGGGATCGACCTAGCCTACGAGCAGTACTTC TRBJ2-7 TRBV27 TRBD2 few 16
CASSVGTGFGNTEAFF TGTGCCAGCAGCGTCGGGACAGGGTTTGGGAACACTGAAGCTTTCTTT TRBJ1-1 TRBV9 TRBD1 NA 16
CASSPSYNEQFF TGTGCCAGCAGTCCCTCCTACAATGAGCAGTTCTTC TRBJ2-1 TRBV27 NA NA 12
CAWSIRSRLAGGLGGEQFF TGTGCCTGGAGTATACGGTCCCGACTAGCGGGAGGTCTAGGGGGTGAGCAGTTCTTC TRBJ2-1 TRBV30 TRBD2 NA 19
CASSTGTSGSREQFF TGTGCCAGTAGTACCGGGACTAGCGGGAGTCGCGAGCAGTTCTTC TRBJ2-1 TRBV19 TRBD2 NA 15
CASSPGTSGSQEQYF TGTGCCAGCAGTCCCGGGACTAGCGGGAGTCAAGAGCAGTACTTC TRBJ2-7 TRBV14 TRBD2 few 15
CASSIQGPYEQYF TGTGCCAGTAGTATACAGGGCCCCTACGAGCAGTACTTC TRBJ2-7 TRBV19 NA NA 13
CASRGSGLVVNEQFF TGTGCCAGCAGAGGGTCGGGACTAGTCGTCAATGAGCAGTTCTTC TRBJ2-1 TRBV28 TRBD2 few 15
CSAREAGEQYF TGCAGTGCTAGGGAGGCCGGGGAGCAGTACTTC TRBJ2-7 TRBV20-1 NA NA 11
CAISGGTGGPVGYTF TGTGCCATCAGTGGCGGGACAGGGGGGCCGGTTGGCTACACCTTC TRBJ1-2 TRBV10-3 TRBD1 NA 15
CASSLADGAYEQYF TGTGCCAGCAGCTTGGCCGACGGGGCCTACGAGCAGTACTTC TRBJ2-7 TRBV5-5 NA NA 14
CASSLDYTDTQYF TGTGCCAGCAGCTTAGATTACACAGATACGCAGTATTTT TRBJ2-3 TRBV11-2 NA once 13
CASSQETGDGETQYF TGCGCCAGCAGCCAGGAGACAGGGGACGGAGAGACCCAGTACTTC TRBJ2-5 TRBV4-1 TRBD1 NA 15
CASSLSSGDRGYEQYF TGTGCCAGCAGTTTATCGTCGGGGGACAGGGGATACGAGCAGTACTTC TRBJ2-7 TRBV27 TRBD1 NA 16
CASSVGELSNQPQHF TGTGCCAGCAGCGTAGGTGAGCTAAGCAATCAGCCCCAGCATTTT TRBJ1-5 TRBV9 NA NA 15
CASSYSDRAYEQYF TGTGCCAGCAGTTACTCGGACAGGGCTTACGAGCAGTACTTC TRBJ2-7 TRBV6-5 TRBD1 few 14
CASSLRGGDGYTF TGTGCCAGCAGCTTGCGTGGGGGGGATGGCTACACCTTC TRBJ1-2 TRBV5-6 NA NA 13
CASSPTGTYNEQFF TGTGCCAGCAGCCCGACGGGAACTTACAATGAGCAGTTCTTC TRBJ2-1 TRBV14 NA NA 14
CASRGPGEAYEQYF TGTGCCAGCAGGGGACCGGGGGAGGCCTACGAGCAGTACTTC TRBJ2-7 TRBV6-1 NA NA 14
CASSPHHPSSYEQYF TGTGCCAGCAGTCCTCACCACCCAAGCTCCTACGAGCAGTACTTC TRBJ2-7 TRBV27 NA NA 15
CASSYLAVDSYEQYF TGCGCCAGCAGCTATCTAGCAGTGGACTCCTACGAGCAGTACTTC TRBJ2-7 TRBV5-1 NA NA 15
CASSLRTGGYEQYF TGTGCCAGCAGTTTAAGGACAGGGGGCTACGAGCAGTACTTC TRBJ2-7 TRBV27 TRBD1 NA 14
CASSYSEETYDGQYF TGTGCCAGCAGTTACTCGGAGGAGACTTACGATGGGCAGTACTTC TRBJ2-7 TRBV6-5 NA NA 15
CASIYPGGVEAFF TGTGCCAGCATCTACCCGGGAGGGGTTGAAGCTTTCTTT TRBJ1-1 TRBV6-5 NA NA 13
CASSLQEMNTEAFF TGTGCCAGCAGTTTACAGGAGATGAACACTGAAGCTTTCTTT TRBJ1-1 TRBV6-1 NA NA 14
CASSYQITGSEQYF TGTGCCAGCAGTTACCAGATAACAGGTTCCGAGCAGTACTTC TRBJ2-7 TRBV6-5 NA NA 14
CAINHFHPGTGGYGNTGELFF TGTGCCATTAACCATTTCCACCCTGGGACAGGGGGCTATGGGAACACCGGGGAGCTGTTTTTT TRBJ2-2 TRBV19 TRBD1 NA 21
CASSQGVWGVETQYF TGCGCCAGCAGCCAAGGCGTTTGGGGGGTTGAGACCCAGTACTTC TRBJ2-5 TRBV4-1 NA NA 15
CASSPGPVSNQPQHF TGTGCCAGCTCACCGGGGCCCGTGAGCAATCAGCCCCAGCATTTT TRBJ1-5 TRBV18 NA NA 15
CASSPGGGKETQYF TGTGCCAGCAGCCCAGGGGGCGGCAAAGAGACCCAGTACTTC TRBJ2-5 TRBV2 TRBD1 NA 14
CASSLSSNQPQHF TGTGCCAGCTCTCTCAGTAGCAATCAGCCCCAGCATTTT TRBJ1-5 TRBV18 NA NA 13
CASSVLAGGGNEQFF TGCGCCAGCAGCGTACTAGCGGGAGGGGGCAATGAGCAGTTCTTC TRBJ2-1 TRBV5-1 TRBD2 NA 15
CASSLRTSGPYNEQFF TGTGCCAGCAGTTTAAGGACTAGCGGGCCTTACAATGAGCAGTTCTTC TRBJ2-1 TRBV6-5 TRBD2 NA 16
CASSAKIGTSGRAYNEQFF TGCGCCAGCAGTGCTAAAATAGGGACTAGCGGGAGGGCCTACAATGAGCAGTTCTTC TRBJ2-1 TRBV10-1 TRBD2 NA 19
CASSLASAESGYTF TGTGCCAGCAGCTTAGCGTCGGCCGAGTCTGGCTACACCTTC TRBJ1-2 TRBV7-9 NA NA 14
CASSLEGAGADTQYF TGTGCCAGCAGCTTAGAGGGGGCAGGGGCAGATACGCAGTATTTT TRBJ2-3 TRBV11-2 NA once 15
CATSRDSSGADTQYF TGTGCCACCAGCAGAGATTCTAGCGGGGCAGATACGCAGTATTTT TRBJ2-3 TRBV15 TRBD2 NA 15
CASSLRGPHGYTF TGTGCCAGCTCACTTAGGGGGCCGCATGGCTACACCTTC TRBJ1-2 TRBV18 TRBD1 NA 13
CASSFTGTGYGYTF TGTGCTAGTTCGTTCACCGGGACAGGGTATGGCTACACCTTC TRBJ1-2 TRBV12-5 TRBD1 once 14
CASSPKETQYF TGTGCCAGCTCTCCGAAAGAGACCCAGTACTTC TRBJ2-5 TRBV18 NA NA 11
CATNTGGTNEKLFF TGTGCCACAAATACCGGGGGAACTAATGAAAAACTGTTTTTT TRBJ1-4 TRBV15 NA NA 14
CATSGGTGFNYGYTF TGTGCCACCAGCGGGGGGACAGGGTTTAACTATGGCTACACCTTC TRBJ1-2 TRBV15 TRBD1 NA 15